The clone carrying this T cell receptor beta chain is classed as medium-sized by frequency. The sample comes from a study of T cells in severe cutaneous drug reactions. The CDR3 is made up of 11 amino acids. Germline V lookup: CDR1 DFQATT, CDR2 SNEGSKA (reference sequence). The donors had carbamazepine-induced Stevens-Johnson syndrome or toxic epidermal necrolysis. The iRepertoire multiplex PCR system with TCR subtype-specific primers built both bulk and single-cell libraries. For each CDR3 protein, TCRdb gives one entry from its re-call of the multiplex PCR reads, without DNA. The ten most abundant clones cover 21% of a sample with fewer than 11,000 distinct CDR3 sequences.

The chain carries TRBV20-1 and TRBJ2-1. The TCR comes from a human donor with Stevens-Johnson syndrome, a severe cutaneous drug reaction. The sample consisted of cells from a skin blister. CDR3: CSAAHDIGQFF.